The clone carrying this T cell receptor beta chain was seen at least ten times. Antigen specificity is unknown. A single record per CDR3 protein comes from TCRdb applying MiXCR to the 5' RACE reads. This table holds some 340,000 distinct CDR3 sequences, roughly 13% found once. The sample belongs to a study of T-cell memory formation after mild COVID-19. In the study overall: Among the donors, TCR clusters were largely specific to each donor. Study-level results: Some clones that responded turned up in pre-infection memory, which suggests that cross-reactive memory joined in. CD4+ contracting clones were found mainly in CM and EM, and CD8+ ones in EMRA. Among clones contracting day 15 to 85, CD4/CD8 was balanced, whereas later expanders leaned CD4+.

The CDR3 spans 16 residues. V lost 1 base and J lost 3; bases outside the gene matches: 4. This chain uses TRBV12-3 or TRBV12-4 with TRBJ2-1; 9 bases are a match to TRBD2. This TCR derives from a man between 18 and 35 years old who had mild COVID-19 (a few samples of this study predate the infection). Cell type and time point are not known. Input material: PBMCs or a T cell subset sorted from them (not recorded which). CDR3 in amino acids: CASSLGGGAVYNEQFF. CDR3 coding DNA: TGTGCCAGCAGTTTAGGCGGGGGGGCCGTCTACAATGAGCAGTTCTTC.